This T cell receptor (beta chain) derives from a study of siplizumab effects on memory and regulatory T cells. Per individual sample, 100,000 or so TCR templates were assayed. The method was immunoSEQ multiplex PCR; TCRdb's version includes in-frame clones alone and lacks a portion of them. The table shows some 88,000 clones, with 85% to 90% occurring only once. V lost 5 bases, J lost 4 bases, and 3 bases stayed unmatched. The CDR3 loop spans 14 amino acids. The V gene's germline CDR1 is SGHRS and CDR2 YFSETQ. The specimen was CD4+ T cells sorted from blood. This sequence joins TRBV5-1 and TRBJ2-3; 11 nucleotides match TRBD2. This TCR derives from a human donor in good health. The CDR3 DNA is TGCGCCAGCAGATATAGCGGGAGGGCAGATACGCAGTATTTT. Its translation: CASRYSGRADTQYF.